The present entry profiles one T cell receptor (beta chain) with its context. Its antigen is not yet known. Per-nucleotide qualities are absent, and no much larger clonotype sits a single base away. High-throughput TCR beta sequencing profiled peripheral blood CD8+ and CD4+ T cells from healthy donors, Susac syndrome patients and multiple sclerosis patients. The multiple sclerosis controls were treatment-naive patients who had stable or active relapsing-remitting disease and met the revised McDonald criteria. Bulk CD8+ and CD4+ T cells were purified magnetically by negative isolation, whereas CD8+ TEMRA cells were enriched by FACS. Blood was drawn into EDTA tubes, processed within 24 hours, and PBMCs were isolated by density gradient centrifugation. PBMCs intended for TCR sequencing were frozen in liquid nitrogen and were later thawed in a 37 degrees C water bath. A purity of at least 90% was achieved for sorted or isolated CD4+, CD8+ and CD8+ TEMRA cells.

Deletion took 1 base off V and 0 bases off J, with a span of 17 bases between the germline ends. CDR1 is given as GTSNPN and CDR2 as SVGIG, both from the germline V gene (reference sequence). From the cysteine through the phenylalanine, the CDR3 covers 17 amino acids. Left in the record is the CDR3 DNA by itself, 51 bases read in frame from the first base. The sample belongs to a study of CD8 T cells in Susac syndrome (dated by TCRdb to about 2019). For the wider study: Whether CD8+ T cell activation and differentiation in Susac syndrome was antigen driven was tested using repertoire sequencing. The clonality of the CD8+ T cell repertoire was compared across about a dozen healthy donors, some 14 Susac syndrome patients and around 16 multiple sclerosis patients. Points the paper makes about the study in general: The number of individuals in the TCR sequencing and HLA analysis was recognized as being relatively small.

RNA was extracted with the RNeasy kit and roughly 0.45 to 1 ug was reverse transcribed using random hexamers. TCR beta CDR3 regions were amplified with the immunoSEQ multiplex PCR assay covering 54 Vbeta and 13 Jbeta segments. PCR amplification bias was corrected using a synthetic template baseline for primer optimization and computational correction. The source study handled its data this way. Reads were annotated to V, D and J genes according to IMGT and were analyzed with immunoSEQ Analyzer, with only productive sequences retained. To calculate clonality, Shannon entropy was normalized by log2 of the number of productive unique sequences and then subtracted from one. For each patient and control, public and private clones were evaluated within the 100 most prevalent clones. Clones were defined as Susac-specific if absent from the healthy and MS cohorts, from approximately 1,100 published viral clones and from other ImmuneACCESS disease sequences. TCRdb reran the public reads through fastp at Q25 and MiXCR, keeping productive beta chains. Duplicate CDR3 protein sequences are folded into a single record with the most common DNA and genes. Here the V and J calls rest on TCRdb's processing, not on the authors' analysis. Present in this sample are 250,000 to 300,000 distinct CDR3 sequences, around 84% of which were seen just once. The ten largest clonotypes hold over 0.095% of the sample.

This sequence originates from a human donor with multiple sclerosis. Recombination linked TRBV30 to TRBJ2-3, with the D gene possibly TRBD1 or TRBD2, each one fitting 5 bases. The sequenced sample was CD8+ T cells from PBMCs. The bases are TGTGCCTGGAGTGAACCCGGGGCCGGCTGGAGCACAGATACGCAGTATTTT. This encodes CAWSEPGAGWSTDTQYF.